The clone carrying this T cell receptor beta chain showed up just a few times. The record originates from a study of blood T cells in healthy people across ages. Germline values: CDR1 MDHEN, CDR2 SYDVKM. The CDR3 is 19 residues long. V was clipped by 6 bases and J by 7 bases; unmatched bases: 24. A second PCR of about 7 to 12 cycles used a sample-barcoded 5' primer and a J-beta primer mix. TCRdb reprocessed the 5' RACE reads via MiXCR and lists one record per CDR3 protein. Of about 1 million distinct CDR3 sequences detected, about 23% appear once; the ten largest clones hold less than 0.85%. These data also featured in a second study, about T cells of mothers and their children.

This rearrangement joins TRBV28 to TRBJ2-1; 7 bases map to TRBD2. The specimen was blood. The sequence derives from a girl aged 2-10 years in good health. The DNA for the CDR3 is TGTGCCAGCAGCTACGAAAACCCCCAAGTATGGCGGGAGATGAATGAGCAGTTCTTC. Its protein is CASSYENPQVWREMNEQFF.